These T cell receptor beta chains were read from a single sample in a study of blood T cell dynamics during melanoma immunotherapy. TCRdb's table, derived via immunoSEQ multiplex PCR, lists solely in-frame clones and lacks some. Altogether thousands of clones are present, roughly 85% being singletons, with the ten largest covering approximately 3.9%. The sample here was blood, taken from a patient treated with checkpoint blockade. The receptor set was obtained from a human donor with melanoma. The CDR3 runs from the conserved cysteine through the conserved F or W. Fields, in order: CDR3 length, D gene, J gene, clone size, V gene, CDR3 DNA, CDR3 protein. A D gene is named only where the DNA matches it firmly. Some rows mark clone size as missing; the rest say once, few, many or name a class of expanded clone.

11 . TRBJ2-7 once TRBV28 TGTGCCAGCAGTAGTCCCTACGAGCAGTACTTC CASSSPYEQYF
14 TRBD1 TRBJ1-2 . TRBV5-4 TGTGCCAGCAGCTTGGGGACAGGGGTTGGAGGCTACACCTTC CASSLGTGVGGYTF
11 . TRBJ2-7 . TRBV11-2 TGTGCCAGCGGGGCGGGATACGAGCAGTACTTC CASGAGYEQYF
12 . TRBJ1-1 . TRBV6-6 TGTGCCAGCAGACCGGTCAACACTGAAGCTTTCTTT CASRPVNTEAFF
11 . TRBJ2-7 . TRBV29-1 TGCAGCGTTGCTACCTTTAACCAGCAGTACTTC CSVATFNQQYF
11 . TRBJ2-5 . TRBV7-2 TGTGCCAGCAGCTTACTGGAGACCCAGTACTTC CASSLLETQYF
14 TRBD1 TRBJ2-7 . TRBV9 TGTGCCAGCAGCGGCCGGGACAGCTCCTACGAGCAGTACTTC CASSGRDSSYEQYF
15 . TRBJ1-1 . TRBV2 TGTGCCAGCTTCCTGGGGAGCGGGGCGGTTGGTGAAGCTTTCTTT CASFLGSGAVGEAFF
11 . TRBJ1-1 . TRBV6-1 TGTGCCAGCAGGGGGGGGACTGAAGCTTTCTTT CASRGGTEAFF
14 . TRBJ2-7 . TRBV2 TGTGCCAGCACCTCAGACTCTACATCCTACGAGCAGTACTTC CASTSDSTSYEQYF
13 TRBD1 TRBJ1-1 . TRBV10-3 TGTGCCATCAGTGATCAGGGGGCCTCTGAAGCTTTCTTT CAISDQGASEAFF
14 . TRBJ2-7 . TRBV2 TGTGCCAGCAGTGATCAGGGCGAGGGCTACGAGCAGTACTTC CASSDQGEGYEQYF
15 . TRBJ1-3 . TRBV28 TGTGCCAGCAGGGTACAGGGAACCTCTGGAAACACCATATATTTT CASRVQGTSGNTIYF
14 . TRBJ1-5 . TRBV6-5 TGTGCCAGCAGTGGACAGATTAGCAATCAGCCCCAGCATTTT CASSGQISNQPQHF
13 . TRBJ2-7 large TRBV5-1 TGCGCCAGCAGCTTGCTAGCCGGGAACGAGCAGTACTTC CASSLLAGNEQYF
13 . TRBJ2-5 few TRBV9 TGTGCCAGCAGCGTACTTGGAGGGGAGACCCAGTACTTC CASSVLGGETQYF
14 . TRBJ2-5 once TRBV27 TGTGCCAGCAGTTTATCGCCCGTCGGCCCCCAGCAGTACTTC CASSLSPVGPQQYF
16 TRBD1 TRBJ1-2 . TRBV28 TGTGCCAGCAGTTTGGACAAGGGACAGGGAGATTATGGCTACACCTTC CASSLDKGQGDYGYTF
13 . TRBJ1-1 . TRBV19 TGTGCCAGTAGTCTGGGACGGAACACTGAAGCTTTCTTT CASSLGRNTEAFF
14 . TRBJ2-2 . TRBV7-2 TGTGCCAGCAGCGCAGGACTTAACACCGGGGAGCTGTTTTTT CASSAGLNTGELFF
15 TRBD1 TRBJ2-7 . TRBV5-4 TGTGCCAGCAGCCCAGACGGGACAGGGACATACGAGCAGTACTTC CASSPDGTGTYEQYF
16 . TRBJ2-7 . TRBV6-1 TGTGCCAGCAGTGAAGTAAGCGTGGGCCTTAACTACGAGCAGTACTTC CASSEVSVGLNYEQYF
14 . TRBJ2-7 . TRBV28 TGTGCCAGCCACCCACGGGCGCTCCCCTACGAGCAGTACTTC CASHPRALPYEQYF
16 TRBD1 TRBJ1-5 . TRBV4-1 TGCGCCAGCAGCCAAGAATTCCGACAGGGAGGGCAGCCCCAGCATTTT CASSQEFRQGGQPQHF
15 . TRBJ2-5 . TRBV7-9 TGTGCCAGCAGCTTGGGGATTTCCCGTATCAATCCGGGAGACTTC CASSLGISRINPGDF
16 . TRBJ2-3 . TRBV5-4 TGTGCCAGCAGCAAAGGACTATTGAGAAGCACAGATACGCAGTATTTT CASSKGLLRSTDTQYF
17 . TRBJ2-3 . TRBV4-2 TGTGCCAGCAGCCAAGGGGGCGCTATTGGTAGCACAGATACGCAGTATTTT CASSQGGAIGSTDTQYF
14 TRBD2 TRBJ2-7 few TRBV5-4 TGTGCCAGCAGCAGAGACGGGGGGTCCTACGAGCAGTACTTC CASSRDGGSYEQYF
14 . TRBJ1-4 few TRBV15 TGTGCCACCAGCAGAGATCCGAACAGCGAAAAACTGTTTTTT CATSRDPNSEKLFF
14 . TRBJ2-7 few TRBV19 TGTGCCAGTAGTTCGGACGGGAATCTTGCAAAGCAGTACTTC CASSSDGNLAKQYF
13 . TRBJ2-7 . TRBV10-2 TGCGCCAGCAGTGTTTCGCGGAGGTACGAGCAGTACTTC CASSVSRRYEQYF
13 . TRBJ2-3 . TRBV5-1 TGCGCCAGCAGTCCGGGGGCGGGAAATACGCAGTATTTT CASSPGAGNTQYF
12 . TRBJ1-2 once TRBV29-1 TGCAGCGTTGGGTCAGGGGCCTATGGCTACACCTTC CSVGSGAYGYTF
13 . TRBJ1-1 . TRBV28 TGTGCCAGCAGTTTAATCCGGAGCAGAGAAGCTTTCTTT CASSLIRSREAFF
15 . TRBJ1-2 . TRBV6-5 TGTGCCAGCAGTTACTCCCCGGCGGAGAGCAGAGGCTACACCTTC CASSYSPAESRGYTF
14 TRBD1 TRBJ2-5 once TRBV28 TGTGCCAGCAGCGGTACAGGGGGTAGGGAGACCCAGTACTTC CASSGTGGRETQYF
13 . TRBJ2-1 . TRBV28 TGTGCCAGCAGTTTCTTCTCTACCAATGAGCAGTTCTTC CASSFFSTNEQFF
12 . TRBJ1-4 . TRBV5-1 TGCGCCAGCAGCCCCCAAGGAGAAAAACTGTTTTTT CASSPQGEKLFF
14 TRBD1 TRBJ1-2 . TRBV2 TGTGCCAGCAGATGGACAGGGGTTTTAATTGGCTACACCTTC CASRWTGVLIGYTF
14 TRBD1 TRBJ2-7 few TRBV9 TGTGCCAGCAGCCCAGGTGGGACAGGGGACGAGCAGTACTTC CASSPGGTGDEQYF
20 TRBD2 TRBJ2-1 once TRBV13 TGTGCCAGCAGCTTGTATCGGCGGACTAGCGGGAAGACCGATTACAATGAGCAGTTCTTC CASSLYRRTSGKTDYNEQFF
13 . TRBJ1-2 once TRBV5-8 TGTGCCAGCAGCCTGAGGGCCCGCTATGGCTACACCTTC CASSLRARYGYTF
12 TRBD2 TRBJ2-2 . TRBV5-1 TGCGCCAGCAGCTTGAAGCGGGAGGAGCTGTTTTTT CASSLKREELFF
15 . TRBJ1-1 once TRBV15 TGTGCCACCAGCAGAGCTATTTCGGGGGACACTGAAGCTTTCTTT CATSRAISGDTEAFF
17 . TRBJ1-3 . TRBV4-2 TGTGCCAGCAGCCAAGATCGGGGAGCCGGCTCTGGAAACACCATATATTTT CASSQDRGAGSGNTIYF
12 TRBD2 TRBJ2-7 once TRBV29-1 TGCAGCGTTGGTAGCGGGAGCTACGAGCAGTACTTC CSVGSGSYEQYF
18 TRBD2 TRBJ2-2 . TRBV6-1 TGTGCCAGCAGTGAAGACGGAGCGGGAGGGCCGGACACCGGGGAGCTGTTTTTT CASSEDGAGGPDTGELFF
15 . TRBJ2-7 . TRBV6-1 TGTGCCAGCAGTGAGAACGCGGGGAGCCTCTACGAGCAGTACTTC CASSENAGSLYEQYF
14 TRBD1 TRBJ2-7 . TRBV29-1 TGCAGCGTTGGTGGGACAGTACCCACCTACGAGCAGTACTTC CSVGGTVPTYEQYF
11 . TRBJ1-1 few TRBV28 TGTGCCAGCAGCGGGAACACTGAAGCTTTCTTT CASSGNTEAFF
15 TRBD1 TRBJ2-7 . TRBV6-1 TGTGCCAGCAGTGAGGGACAGGGGAGCTCCTACGAGCAGTACTTC CASSEGQGSSYEQYF
15 . TRBJ2-5 . TRBV18 TGTGCCAGCTCCCCCCGCCCGCAACAGCAAGAGACCCAGTACTTC CASSPRPQQQETQYF
12 . TRBJ1-5 . TRBV7-9 TGTGCCAGCAGCCGTGGCAATCAGCCCCAGCATTTT CASSRGNQPQHF